These 10 T cell receptor beta chains originate from one sample sequenced in a study of shared clonotypes between healthy human individuals. Profiled with immunoSEQ multiplex PCR; TCRdb holds only in-frame clones, not every one. The table shows 1,400,000 or so clones, with about 98.5% occurring only once. The specimen was naive CD4+ T cells sorted from blood. Documented subset: CD45RA+ positively selected. These receptors were obtained from a man younger than 45 in good health.

In the case of this clone: Other DNA variants within this sample encode the same CDR3. This chain connects TRBV5-1 to TRBJ2-5; weak D call: TRBD1 (6 bases). CDR1 is SGHRS, CDR2 YFSETQ, per germline. CDR3 length: 14 residues. Trimming left V 1 base short and J 5 bases short, with 12 bases between. The CDR3 DNA sequence: TGCGCCAGCAGCTTGACAGGGCCCCAGGAGACCCAGTACTTC. It yields the protein CASSLTGPQETQYF. Drawing the rest from reference TRBV5-1 and TRBJ2-5, the complete variable domain is KAGVTQTPRYLIKTRGQQVTLSCSPISGHRSVSWYQQTPGQGLQFLFEYFSETQRNKGNFPGRFSGRQFSNSRSEMNVSTLELGDSALYLCASSLTGPQETQYFGPGTRLLVL.

This chain uses TRBV29-1 with TRBJ1-2, with a tentative D call TRBD1 (6 bases). This CDR3 is 12 amino acids long. The germline V gene encodes CDR1 SQVTM and CDR2 ANQGSEA. Deletions cut 6 bases from V and 6 bases from J, with 14 bases between. This chain's CDR3 is CSVRTDGNGYTF. CDR3 sequence (DNA): TGCAGCGTCCGGACAGACGGCAATGGCTACACCTTC. Complete variable domain (other parts from reference TRBV29-1 and TRBJ1-2): SAVISQKPSRDICQRGTSLTIQCQVDSQVTMMFWYRQQPGQSLTLIATANQGSEATYESGFVIDKFPISRPNLTFSTLTVSNMSPEDSSIYLCSVRTDGNGYTFGSGTRLTVV.

About this clone: The sample holds other DNA sequences that translate to the same CDR3. V and J are TRBV5-1 and TRBJ2-1; the match to TRBD2 covers 9 bases. The trim removed 0 bases at V and 5 bases at J, leaving 3 bases unmatched. This CDR3 contains 15 residues. Per the germline V gene, CDR1 is SGHRS and CDR2 is YFSETQ. The CDR3 loop is CASSLVLAGDNEQFF. The CDR3 coding sequence is TGCGCCAGCAGCTTGGTGTTAGCGGGAGACAATGAGCAGTTCTTC.

V is TRBV18 and J is TRBJ2-3; no definite D call. This CDR3 contains 15 residues. Germline loops: CDR1 KGHSH, CDR2 LQKENI. The V gene lost 3 bases and the J gene lost 3 bases, with 13 bases spanning the gap. This CDR3 is CASSPLALMTDTQYF. CDR3 sequence (DNA): TGTGCCAGCTCACCTCTCGCTCTTATGACAGATACGCAGTATTTT.

This chain connects TRBV29-1 to TRBJ1-1; D is unresolved. This CDR3 is 13 amino acids long. In germline, CDR1 is SQVTM, CDR2 ANQGSEA. V was shortened by 5 bases and J by 1 base, with 11 bases between the two germline ends. This CDR3 is CSVCRAPNTEAFF. The CDR3 coding sequence is TGCAGCGTTTGCCGGGCCCCGAACACTGAAGCTTTCTTT.

This CDR3 reads CASSLGTSATDTQYF. The CDR3 DNA sequence: TGTGCCAGCAGCTTAGGGACTAGCGCCACAGATACGCAGTATTTT. The J gene is TRBJ2-3, the V gene TRBV7-6; TRBD2 matches at 9 bases. Germline CDR1 SGHVS, CDR2 FNYEAQ. This CDR3 contains 15 residues. The V and J ends lost 1 base and 2 bases, in that order; junction bases with no gene match: 1. Using reference TRBV7-6 and TRBJ2-3 for the parts outside the CDR3, the full variable domain is GAGVSQSPRYKVTKRGQDVALRCDPISGHVSLYWYRQALGQGPEFLTYFNYEAQQDKSGLPNDRFSAERPEGSISTLTIQRTEQRDSAMYRCASSLGTSATDTQYFGPGTRLTVL.

This chain uses TRBV11-3 with TRBJ2-1, with D perhaps given as TRBD1 or TRBD2 (5 bases each). V lost 1 base to trimming and J lost 6 bases, with 10 bases between them. From germline, CDR1 is SGHNT and CDR2 YENEEA. This CDR3 has 14 amino acids. The CDR3 DNA reads as TGTGCCAGCAGCTTAGGGGACGTATCCAATGAGCAGTTCTTC. Amino acids: CASSLGDVSNEQFF.

The chain has TRBV7-6 and TRBJ2-2; D gene unclear. There are 12 residues in the CDR3. The germline V and J ends were trimmed by 2 bases and 5 bases, with 3 bases remaining between them. The germline gives CDR1 SGHVS, CDR2 FNYEAQ. CDR3 DNA sequence: TGTGCCAGCAGCTTACAGACCGGGGAGCTGTTTTTT. Translating gives CASSLQTGELFF.

The V call is TRBV27, the J call TRBJ2-3, with D uncertain. Germline assignment: CDR1 MNHEY and CDR2 SMNVEV (reference sequence). The CDR3 loop spans 15 amino acids. V dropped 10 bases and J dropped 3 bases, with 20 bases sitting between them. For the CDR3, the DNA is TGTGCCACAGCAGTATTCAAACGAGGAACAGATACGCAGTATTTT. Protein product: CATAVFKRGTDTQYF.

The chain employs TRBV30 and TRBJ1-5, with D perhaps matching TRBD1 (6 bases). This CDR3 is 15 amino acids long. Trimming pared 0 bases from V and 5 bases from J, leaving 14 bases between. Germline CDR1 reads GTSNPN; CDR2 reads SVGIG (reference sequence). Here the CDR3 DNA reads TGTGCCTGGAGTGTAGGGGGACAAGGAGATCAGCCCCAGCATTTT. Amino acids: CAWSVGGQGDQPQHF.